One sample yielded the 32 T cell receptor beta chains listed below, sequenced in a study of identical twins. MiXCR, applied by TCRdb to the 5' RACE reads, yields one record per CDR3 protein. Found here are under 450,000 distinct CDR3 sequences, roughly 18% of them singletons; the top ten hold around 12%. Specimen: naive T cells sorted from blood. All receptors derive from a man aged 45-60 years in good health.

The CDR3 nucleotides are TGCAGCGTCCACTACCTCGGACAGGGCCGCACTGAAGCTTTCTTT. Protein: CSVHYLGQGRTEAFF. J is TRBJ1-1 and V is TRBV29-1, with 8 positions matching TRBD1. Trimming took 6 bases from V and 4 from J; bases not matched to a gene: 13. CDR1 and CDR2 from the germline V gene are SQVTM and ANQGSEA. The CDR3 has 15 residues.

This clonotype was counted ten times or more. The chain employs TRBV7-8 and TRBJ1-5; D is uncertain. V gave up 4 bases and J gave up 1 base, with 14 bases separating them. The CDR3 consists of 16 residues. Germline CDR1 and CDR2: SGHVS and FQNEAQ. CDR3 loop: CASSSALIRSNQPQHF. For the CDR3, the DNA is TGTGCCAGCAGCTCGGCCCTTATAAGGAGCAATCAGCCCCAGCATTTT.

This clonotype was counted between two and nine times. The chain is built from TRBV6-5 and TRBJ2-6, with 7 bases lining up with TRBD1. The germline gives CDR1 MNHEY, CDR2 SVGAGI. V lost 7 bases to trimming and J lost 0 bases; unmatched junction nucleotides: 12. The CDR3 length is 18 residues. The CDR3 DNA is TGTGCCAGCACTTATAATGGACAGGCGAGCTCTGGGGCCAACGTCCTGACTTTC. Encoded protein: CASTYNGQASSGANVLTF.

This clonotype was detected ten times or more. The chain recombines TRBV6-1 with TRBJ2-5, with D unresolved. The V and J ends lost 7 bases and 5 bases respectively, with 29 bases between them. CDR3 length: 18 residues. Germline loops: CDR1 MNHNS, CDR2 SASEGT. DNA of the CDR3: TGTGCCAGCATCCCAAACCGACTTCAAGTTACTCAAGGGGAGACCCAGTACTTC. It is translated as CASIPNRLQVTQGETQYF.

This clonotype was seen ten or more times. The V and J genes are TRBV4-1 and TRBJ2-5, with D perhaps TRBD2 (5 bases). Germline CDR1 reads MGHRA; CDR2 reads YSYEKL. This CDR3 is built from 15 residues. V lost 0 bases, J lost 5 bases, and 13 bases lay in between. The DNA for the CDR3 is TGCGCCAGCAGCCAAGAAGGACTTCGAGTGGAGACCCAGTACTTC. Protein: CASSQEGLRVETQYF.

The sample holds a few counts of this clonotype. The CDR3 here is CASSLDSNPGETQYF. CDR3 bases: TGCGCCAGCAGCTTGGATAGCAACCCAGGGGAGACCCAGTACTTC. The chain employs TRBV5-1 and TRBJ2-5; perhaps TRBD1 as D (5 bases). Trimming shortened V by 0 bases and J by 5 bases, and 14 bases separated the two germline ends. The CDR3 has 15 residues. Germline V CDR1 and CDR2: SGHRS, YFSETQ.

The chain links TRBV3-1 to TRBJ2-2; a possible D gene is TRBD1 (6 bases). This CDR3 comprises 14 residues. V was pared by 6 bases and J by 1 base, with 9 bases between. From germline, CDR1 is LGHDT and CDR2 YNNKEL (reference sequence). Here the CDR3 reads CASRPDRNTGELFF. The CDR3 region has the DNA TGTGCCAGCAGACCGGACAGGAACACCGGGGAGCTGTTTTTT.

This chain joins TRBV5-1 and TRBJ2-1, with 12 bases aligning to TRBD1. CDR3 length equals 17 residues. The V and J ends lost 4 bases and 5 bases, in that order; junction bases with no gene match: 10. Germline CDR1 SGHRS, CDR2 YFSETQ. CDR3 nucleotide sequence: TGCGCCAGCAGCCCATGGGACAGGGGGCGTCGGGACAATGAGCAGTTCTTC. It yields the protein CASSPWDRGRRDNEQFF.

This clonotype was detected ten times or more. J is TRBJ1-4 and V is TRBV4-1, with D perhaps matching TRBD1 (5 bases). Between the trimmed V and J ends, which lost 2 bases and 4 bases, there was a span of 11 bases. Germline V gene data show CDR1 as MGHRA and CDR2 as YSYEKL. This CDR3 is built from 15 residues. The DNA of the CDR3 is TGCGCCAGCAGCCAATCCGGGACCGGTAATGAAAAACTGTTTTTT. Amino acid sequence: CASSQSGTGNEKLFF.

This clonotype has a count of ten or more. The V call is TRBV7-9, the J call TRBJ2-4, with 9 positions matching TRBD1. V dropped 4 bases and J dropped 6; count of bases not matched to a gene: 10. CDR3 length: 16 amino acids. CDR1 is SEHNR, CDR2 FQNEAQ, per germline (reference sequence). The CDR3 nucleotides are TGTGCCAGCAGCTCCATAAACAGGGGGCTTATAAACATTCAGTACTTC. It translates to CASSSINRGLINIQYF. Together with reference TRBV7-9 and TRBJ2-4, the CDR3 gives the full variable domain: DTGVSQNPRHKITKRGQNVTFRCDPISEHNRLYWYRQTLGQGPEFLTYFQNEAQLEKSRLLSDRFSAERPKGSFSTLEIQRTEQGDSAMYLCASSSINRGLINIQYFGAGTRLSVL.

The chain carries TRBV2 and TRBJ2-3; possibly TRBD2 for D (6 bases). The ends were cut back, 4 bases at V and 7 bases at J, with 15 bases in the middle. This CDR3 comprises 14 residues. CDR1 SNHLY and CDR2 FYNNEI come from the germline V gene. The CDR3 reads CASSGLARLYTQYF. DNA for the CDR3: TGTGCCAGCAGTGGGCTAGCGAGGTTGTATACGCAGTATTTT.

This clonotype showed up just a few times. CDR3: CASTEMNTEAFF. CDR3 bases: TGTGCCAGCACAGAAATGAACACTGAAGCTTTCTTT. V and J are TRBV28 and TRBJ1-1; no clear D. CDR1 is MDHEN and CDR2 is SYDVKM in the germline V gene. The CDR3 contains 12 residues. The germline V and J ends were trimmed by 7 bases and 0 bases, with 6 bases remaining between them.

This clonotype was detected a few times. This chain uses TRBV11-2 with TRBJ2-1, with D possibly matching TRBD2 (5 bases). Trimming stripped 1 base from V and 0 bases from J, with 13 bases between. CDR3 length equals 17 residues. Germline assignment: CDR1 SGHAT and CDR2 FQNNGV. The CDR3 spells CASSLGAAAYSYNEQFF. As DNA, the CDR3 is TGTGCCAGCAGCTTAGGAGCGGCGGCTTACTCCTACAATGAGCAGTTCTTC.

This clonotype was observed at least ten times. This rearrangement joins TRBV5-1 to TRBJ1-1; possible D gene TRBD1, 6 bases. The CDR3 sequence is 15 residues long. CDR1 and CDR2 from the germline V gene are SGHRS and YFSETQ. Trimming took 0 bases from V and 3 from J, leaving 12 bases between them. The CDR3 reads CASSLGTGAYTEAFF. CDR3 nucleotide sequence: TGCGCCAGCAGCTTGGGGACGGGGGCATACACTGAAGCTTTCTTT.

In this sample, this clonotype turned up many times. V usage is TRBV11-2 and J usage is TRBJ1-1, with a tentative D call TRBD1 (5 bases). The CDR3 extends over 15 amino acids. Germline CDR1 is SGHAT and CDR2 is FQNNGV. V shed 1 base and J shed 8 bases, with 17 bases lying between them. The DNA for the CDR3 is TGTGCCAGCAGCTTAGGGCCCCGGGGGAGGAACGAAGCTTTCTTT. Translation: CASSLGPRGRNEAFF.

The rearrangement uses TRBV7-9 and TRBJ2-2; 8 nucleotides match TRBD2. J lost 6 bases, V lost 5 bases, and 14 bases had no gene match. Germline assignment: CDR1 SEHNR and CDR2 FQNEAQ (reference sequence). The CDR3 runs to 17 residues. The CDR3 DNA reads as TGTGCCAGCAGCGCTCGCACCGGGACTAGTGGGTCCGGGGAGCTGTTTTTT. As protein: CASSARTGTSGSGELFF.

The chain couples TRBV6-2 or TRBV6-3 to TRBJ1-1; 7 nucleotides agree with TRBD1. The germline gives CDR1 MNHEY, CDR2 SVGEGT. With 6 bases clipped from V and 8 bases from J, the junction kept 0 bases outside the gene matches. The CDR3 covers 10 residues. The CDR3 DNA reads as TGTGCCAGCAGGGACAGGGAAGCTTTCTTT. Protein: CASRDREAFF.

This clonotype appeared a few times. The chain uses TRBV15 and TRBJ2-1, with D unclear. The CDR3 runs to 11 residues. The germline CDR1 and CDR2 sequences are LNHNV and YYDKDF (reference sequence). Trimming removed 0 bases at V and 13 bases at J, with 7 bases between. The CDR3 spells CATSRDLGQFF. Here the CDR3 DNA reads TGTGCCACCAGCAGAGATCTAGGACAGTTCTTC.

V usage is TRBV20-1 and J usage is TRBJ1-2, with D tentatively TRBD1 (5 bases). CDR1 and CDR2 from the germline V gene are DFQATT and SNEGSKA (reference sequence). Trimming left V 3 bases short and J 6 bases short, with 11 bases between. This CDR3 region has 12 residues. In nucleotides, the CDR3 is TGCAGTGCTAGCCCATCAGGGCATGGCTACACCTTC. Protein sequence: CSASPSGHGYTF.

The V call is TRBV20-1, the J call TRBJ2-5, with 12 nucleotides matching TRBD2. There are 13 residues in the CDR3. Germline loops: CDR1 DFQATT, CDR2 SNEGSKA (reference sequence). The V segment lost 6 bases and the J segment 4 bases; nucleotides outside the gene matches: 3. The CDR3 coding sequence is TGCAGTGCATCGACTAGCGGGAGAGAGACCCAGTACTTC. It codes for CSASTSGRETQYF.

This clonotype was seen more than once but under ten times. The chain recombines TRBV20-1 with TRBJ2-7; weak D call: TRBD2 (7 bases). Germline CDR1 is DFQATT and CDR2 is SNEGSKA (reference sequence). V was shortened by 0 bases and J by 3 bases, with 18 bases between the two germline ends. This CDR3 region has 16 residues. The CDR3 DNA reads as TGCAGTGCTAGAGATGGGGGGGGGGCATTAGGCTACGAGCAGTACTTC. It yields the protein CSARDGGGALGYEQYF.

Only a few counts were recorded for this clonotype. The chain employs TRBV15 and TRBJ2-7; 9 positions agree with TRBD2. V trimming: 2 bases; J trimming: 5 bases; junction bases outside the gene matches: 7. There are 15 residues in the CDR3. Germline V gives CDR1 LNHNV, CDR2 YYDKDF (reference sequence). The CDR3 bases are TGTGCCACCAGCAGAACTACGGGACTAGCCCACGAGCAGTACTTC. The encoded protein is CATSRTTGLAHEQYF.

This clonotype was recorded at least ten times. This sequence joins TRBV5-1 and TRBJ2-5, with D possibly matching TRBD2 (6 bases). The CDR3 is 12 amino acids. Germline V gene sequence: CDR1 SGHRS, CDR2 YFSETQ. V shed 5 bases and J shed 7 bases, with 12 bases lying between them. In DNA form, the CDR3 reads TGCGCCAGCAGGATTGTGGAGGGGACCCAGTACTTC. Its translation: CASRIVEGTQYF.

This clonotype was detected only a few times. This chain connects TRBV28 to TRBJ2-5; D remains unclear. V was clipped by 8 bases and J by 3 bases, with 10 bases between them. CDR3 length: 12 amino acids. The V gene's germline CDR1 is MDHEN and CDR2 SYDVKM. CDR3 coding DNA: TGTGCCAGCCTGGGCCAGAAAGAGACCCAGTACTTC. Its protein is CASLGQKETQYF.

This rearrangement joins TRBV7-2 to TRBJ1-2, with D unclear. V gave up 5 bases and J gave up 1 base, with 14 bases separating them. The CDR3 is 15 amino acids. Germline CDR1 and CDR2: SGHTA and FQGNSA. The DNA for the CDR3 is TGTGCCAGCAGCCCCCGCGAGGGCCTTAACTATGGCTACACCTTC. As protein: CASSPREGLNYGYTF.

The rearrangement links TRBV7-9 to TRBJ2-3; either TRBD1 or TRBD2 may supply D (5 bases each). The CDR3 is 16 amino acids. With 5 bases removed from V and 8 bases from J, the gap between germline ends came to 23 bases. The germline V gene encodes CDR1 SEHNR and CDR2 FQNEAQ (reference sequence). The CDR3 is CASSQEPGRRLGTQYF. The CDR3 DNA sequence: TGTGCCAGCAGCCAAGAACCGGGACGGCGCTTGGGTACGCAGTATTTT.

J is TRBJ2-5 and V is TRBV12-3 or TRBV12-4, with D maybe TRBD2 (5 bases). The V end was cut by 5 bases, the J end by 3 bases, with 16 bases between. CDR3 length: 15 residues. The CDR3 DNA reads as TGTGCCAGCAGTGGAGCGGTGCGGAAAAAAGAGACCCAGTACTTC. Translated, it gives CASSGAVRKKETQYF.

This clonotype appeared many times. The J gene is TRBJ2-7, the V gene TRBV4-3; D may be TRBD1 (6 bases). This CDR3 has 15 residues. V shed 1 base and J shed 4 bases, with 14 bases lying between them. From germline, CDR1 is LGHNA and CDR2 YSLEER. The CDR3 DNA sequence: TGCGCCAGCAGCCAAGGGTACAGGGATGTATACGAGCAGTACTTC. Encoded protein: CASSQGYRDVYEQYF.

This clonotype was seen ten or more times. The chain carries TRBV3-1 and TRBJ2-2; TRBD1 agrees at 8 bases. Germline V gene lookup returns CDR1 LGHDT and CDR2 YNNKEL (reference sequence). This CDR3 contains 16 residues. The trim removed 0 bases at V and 5 bases at J, leaving 5 bases unmatched. The CDR3 DNA is TGTGCCAGCAGCCAAGAAAGGACAGGGATAACCGGGGAGCTGTTTTTT. It encodes CASSQERTGITGELFF.

This clonotype was detected only a few times. V gene TRBV29-1 combines with J gene TRBJ2-7, with 8 bases lining up with TRBD2. The CDR3 covers 16 residues. CDR1 and CDR2 (germline): SQVTM, ANQGSEA. Trimming at V came to 3 bases and at J to 2 bases, leaving 12 bases not matched to a gene. CDR3 protein: CSVEAGLAGGPYEQYF. In nucleotides, the CDR3 is TGCAGCGTTGAGGCAGGGCTGGCGGGAGGTCCCTACGAGCAGTACTTC.

This clonotype was recorded at least ten times. The chain carries TRBV7-2 and TRBJ2-2; no definite D call. The CDR3 runs to 16 residues. V lost 1 base and J lost 2, with 11 bases in between. Germline V gene data show CDR1 as SGHTA and CDR2 as FQGNSA. In nucleotides, the CDR3 is TGTGCCAGCAGCTTAGAGGCGATTCCTAACACCGGGGAGCTGTTTTTT. It is translated as CASSLEAIPNTGELFF.

The DNA of the CDR3 is TGTGCCAGCAGCCCCGCCCGGGAGCGGGAGATAGCGTTCTTC. Translation gives CASSPAREREIAFF. The chain recombines TRBV11-1 with TRBJ2-1; TRBD2 agrees at 8 bases. With 5 bases clipped from V and 15 bases from J, the junction kept 15 bases outside the gene matches. The length of the CDR3 is 14 residues. The germline gives CDR1 SGHAT, CDR2 FQDESV (reference sequence).